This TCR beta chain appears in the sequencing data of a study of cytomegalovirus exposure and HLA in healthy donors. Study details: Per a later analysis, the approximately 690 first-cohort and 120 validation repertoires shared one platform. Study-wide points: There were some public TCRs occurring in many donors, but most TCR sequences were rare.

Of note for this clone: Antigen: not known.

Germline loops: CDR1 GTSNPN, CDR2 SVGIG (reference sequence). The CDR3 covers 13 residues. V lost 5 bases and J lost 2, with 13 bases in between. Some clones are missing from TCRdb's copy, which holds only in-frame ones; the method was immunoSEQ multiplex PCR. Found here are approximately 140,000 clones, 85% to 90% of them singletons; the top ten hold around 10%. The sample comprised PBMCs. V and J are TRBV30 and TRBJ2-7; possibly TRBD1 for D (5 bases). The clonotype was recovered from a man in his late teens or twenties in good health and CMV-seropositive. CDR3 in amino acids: CAWGTGPTYEQYF. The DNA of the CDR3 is TGTGCCTGGGGAACAGGACCCACCTACGAGCAGTACTTC.